A selection of T cell receptor beta chains follows, all from one sample in a study of blood T cell repertoires in COVID-19. Using immunoSEQ multiplex PCR, the repertoire was profiled, and TCRdb retains in-frame clones only, with some absent. The sample consists of over 100,000 clones, 80% to 90% of them appearing once. The sample consisted of peripheral blood. The receptors come from a man aged 60 to 69 with COVID-19, enrolled during active disease. The CDR3 runs from the conserved cysteine through the conserved F or W. Fields, in order: CDR3 length, V gene, D gene, J gene, clone size, CDR3 DNA, CDR3 protein. D genes are given only for firm matches. A clone size is listed for some rows: how often the clone was seen (once, few, many), or a class if it is expanded.

>14|TRBV18|.|TRBJ1-4|.
TGTGCCAGCTCACCCACGAACAGGGTGGAAAAACTGTTTTTT
CASSPTNRVEKLFF
>16|TRBV28|.|TRBJ1-4|.
TGTGCCAGCAGTAATCCCCGCGACAGATTTCGTGAAAAACTGTTTTTT
CASSNPRDRFREKLFF
>14|TRBV7-9|.|TRBJ1-1|.
TGTGCCAGCAGCCCACTTAGTGCGAACACTGAAGCTTTCTTT
CASSPLSANTEAFF
>15|TRBV7-2|.|TRBJ1-1|once
TGTGCCAGCAGCTTAGATCCGGGGTATAACACTGAAGCTTTCTTT
CASSLDPGYNTEAFF
>13|TRBV10-3|.|TRBJ1-2|.
TGTGCCATCAGTGATCGGGGTTCGAGTGGCTACACCTTC
CAISDRGSSGYTF
>14|TRBV24-1|TRBD2|TRBJ2-3|.
TGTGCCACCAGTGCCGGGGGGGGCACAGATACGCAGTATTTT
CATSAGGGTDTQYF
>17|TRBV7-9|TRBD1|TRBJ1-5|.
TGTGCCAGCAGCTTAGCAGGGACAGGGTTTAGCAATCAGCCCCAGCATTTT
CASSLAGTGFSNQPQHF
>13|TRBV12-3/TRBV12-4|.|TRBJ1-6|.
TGTGCCAGCAGTCCTAGGGAGAATTCACCCCTCCACTTT
CASSPRENSPLHF
>22|TRBV5-1|.|TRBJ2-2|once
TGCGCCAGCAGCCCAGAATGGTCCGAGACGGGACTCATCTCCTCGAACACCGGGGAGCTGTTTTTT
CASSPEWSETGLISSNTGELFF
>16|TRBV19|.|TRBJ1-1|few
TGTGCCAGTAGCCCAGAGGTGGGAGCTGGAGGCACTGAAGCTTTCTTT
CASSPEVGAGGTEAFF
>15|TRBV25-1|.|TRBJ2-2|.
TGTGCCAGCAGTGACCCGGGCAGGGACACCGGGGAGCTGTTTTTT
CASSDPGRDTGELFF
>14|TRBV6-5|.|TRBJ1-2|.
TGTGCCAGCAGTTACTCGGTGGCAAGCTATGGCTACACCTTC
CASSYSVASYGYTF
>19|TRBV28|TRBD1|TRBJ1-4|.
TGTGCCAGCAGTTTATTGCCCTCCCGACAGGGAGGCACTAATGAAAAACTGTTTTTT
CASSLLPSRQGGTNEKLFF
>16|TRBV14|TRBD1|TRBJ1-1|few
TGTGCCAGCAGCCAAGATATCGGGACAGGGAGATCTGAAGCTTTCTTT
CASSQDIGTGRSEAFF
>10|TRBV20-1|.|TRBJ1-1|.
TGCAGTGCCTACCTAATAGAAGCTTTCTTT
CSAYLIEAFF
>14|TRBV28|TRBD2|TRBJ2-3|.
TGTGCCAGCAGCTTAGCGGGGGGCACAGATACGCAGTATTTT
CASSLAGGTDTQYF
>15|TRBV9|TRBD1|TRBJ1-5|.
TGTGCCAGCAGCGTAGGGGGGACAGCTTATCAGCCCCAGCATTTT
CASSVGGTAYQPQHF
>11|TRBV20-1|.|TRBJ2-7|.
TGCAGTGCGTTGAGGGACTACGAGCAGTACTTC
CSALRDYEQYF
>18|TRBV4-1|.|TRBJ2-7|.
TGCGCCAGCAGCCAAGAAAACCCAACCGACTCGCCCACCTACGAGCAGTACTTC
CASSQENPTDSPTYEQYF
>15|TRBV19|.|TRBJ1-1|.
TGTGCCAGTAGTATAGTAAGAGACTCTCGGTCTGAAGCTTTCTTT
CASSIVRDSRSEAFF
>11|TRBV20-1|.|TRBJ2-5|.
TGCAGTGCGGACGGCGGGGAGACCCAGTACTTC
CSADGGETQYF
>13|TRBV6-2/TRBV6-3|TRBD1|TRBJ1-6|few
TGTGCCAGCAGCTTGGACAGGGCTTCACCCCTCCACTTT
CASSLDRASPLHF
>16|TRBV18|TRBD1|TRBJ1-5|once
TGTGCCAGCTCACCACCGGGACAGGAGCGCAATCAGCCCCAGCATTTT
CASSPPGQERNQPQHF